This TCR beta chain emerged from a study of technical replicates of blood from a handful of donors. Clones were sequenced by immunoSEQ multiplex PCR, and TCRdb holds only the in-frame ones, with some missing. The sample includes about 49,000 clones, more than 85% of them seen just once. A single count supports this clone. The sequencing input was PBMCs. This sequence was found in a human donor in good health. Some clones in this sample may be carry-over from other donors' samples.

The CDR3 protein is CASSLALGLQETQYF. The CDR3 DNA follows: TGCGCCAGCAGCTTGGCCCTAGGCCTTCAAGAGACCCAGTACTTC. The rearrangement links TRBV5-1 to TRBJ2-5, with D uncertain. The CDR3 is 15 residues long. Germline V gene data show CDR1 as SGHRS and CDR2 as YFSETQ. V was clipped by 0 bases and J by 2 bases, with 11 bases between them.